This TCR beta chain was recovered during a study of blood T cell repertoires in COVID-19. Study details: Sources were T cells, B-cell-depleted T cells, or PBMCs; the material itself was cDNA or gDNA.

Assay: immunoSEQ multiplex PCR; the TCRdb copy retains only in-frame clones and omits some. The sample yields roughly 49,000 clones, approximately 87% seen once. The CDR3 length is 14 residues. Germline V gene lookup returns CDR1 SEHNR and CDR2 FQNEAQ (reference sequence). V was pared by 4 bases and J by 2 bases, with 8 bases between. The chain has TRBV7-9 and TRBJ1-4; no definite D call. Sequenced material: peripheral blood. The receptor comes from a human donor in a cohort sampled during active COVID-19. Here the CDR3 reads CASSSEETNEKLFF. The CDR3 DNA is TGTGCCAGCAGCTCCGAGGAGACTAATGAAAAACTGTTTTTT.